The rows below give T cell receptor beta chains drawn from one sample of a study of shared clonotypes between healthy human individuals. The protocol was immunoSEQ multiplex PCR, while the TCRdb copy is restricted to in-frame clones and leaves out a portion. The sample shows roughly 890,000 clones, approximately 92% of them seen only once. Sequencing was performed on naive CD8+ T cells sorted from blood. These receptors were obtained from a man in his thirties or forties in good health. Both conserved end residues are part of each CDR3. A D gene is named only where the DNA matches it firmly. Expanded clones get a size class; other rows say once, few or many, or leave the size out.

clone_size: NA
v_call: TRBV14
d_call: NA
j_call: TRBJ2-2
cdr3_nt: TGTGCCAGCAGCCAAAGGGCGGCGAACACCGGGGAGCTGTTTTTT
cdr3_aa: CASSQRAANTGELFF

clone_size: NA
v_call: TRBV28
d_call: TRBD1
j_call: TRBJ1-5
cdr3_nt: TGTGCCAGCAGCTCTACAGGGGGCGCCAATCAGCCCCAGCATTTT
cdr3_aa: CASSSTGGANQPQHF

clone_size: NA
v_call: TRBV5-6
d_call: NA
j_call: TRBJ1-1
cdr3_nt: TGTGCCAGTGGGACGGAGAACACTGAAGCTTTCTTT
cdr3_aa: CASGTENTEAFF

clone_size: few
v_call: TRBV30
d_call: NA
j_call: TRBJ1-5
cdr3_nt: TGTGCCTGGAGTGAAATTTATAGCAATCAGCCCCAGCATTTT
cdr3_aa: CAWSEIYSNQPQHF

clone_size: NA
v_call: TRBV27
d_call: NA
j_call: TRBJ2-7
cdr3_nt: TGTGCCAGCAGTTTAGGAACAGTCTACGAGCAGTACTTC
cdr3_aa: CASSLGTVYEQYF

clone_size: NA
v_call: TRBV7-9
d_call: NA
j_call: TRBJ2-1
cdr3_nt: TGTGCCAGCAGCCATGGGACTCTCCTAAGAGTCAATGAGCAGTTCTTC
cdr3_aa: CASSHGTLLRVNEQFF

clone_size: once
v_call: TRBV25-1
d_call: NA
j_call: TRBJ2-1
cdr3_nt: TGTGCCAGCAGTTGGGACCGCCCGGGTGAGCAGTTCTTC
cdr3_aa: CASSWDRPGEQFF

clone_size: NA
v_call: TRBV6-5
d_call: TRBD1
j_call: TRBJ1-4
cdr3_nt: TGTGCCAGCAGAACCACAGGGGCCAGGGAAAAACTGTTTTTT
cdr3_aa: CASRTTGAREKLFF

clone_size: NA
v_call: TRBV11-2
d_call: NA
j_call: TRBJ1-2
cdr3_nt: TGTGCCAGCAGCCAGGGGAGCGAGGGGAACTATGGCTACACCTTC
cdr3_aa: CASSQGSEGNYGYTF

clone_size: NA
v_call: TRBV10-1
d_call: TRBD2
j_call: TRBJ2-7
cdr3_nt: TGCGCCAGCAGTGAGGGACTAGCGGGAGCCTACGAGCAGTACTTC
cdr3_aa: CASSEGLAGAYEQYF

clone_size: NA
v_call: TRBV19
d_call: TRBD1
j_call: TRBJ2-1
cdr3_nt: TGTGCCAGTAGTAAGGGACAGGGCTACAATGAGCAGTTCTTC
cdr3_aa: CASSKGQGYNEQFF

clone_size: NA
v_call: TRBV27
d_call: TRBD1
j_call: TRBJ2-7
cdr3_nt: TGTGCCAGCGGGGACAGCTCCTACGAGCAGTACTTC
cdr3_aa: CASGDSSYEQYF

clone_size: NA
v_call: TRBV5-1
d_call: TRBD2
j_call: TRBJ2-3
cdr3_nt: TGCGCCAGCAGCTCGGGACTAGCGGGAGCAGGTGATACGCAGTATTTT
cdr3_aa: CASSSGLAGAGDTQYF

clone_size: NA
v_call: TRBV6-5
d_call: NA
j_call: TRBJ2-2
cdr3_nt: TGTGCCAGCAGTTATGGGCTGTACACCGGGGAGCTGTTTTTT
cdr3_aa: CASSYGLYTGELFF

clone_size: NA
v_call: TRBV5-1
d_call: TRBD2
j_call: TRBJ2-3
cdr3_nt: TGCGCCAGCAGCTCCGGACTAGACACAGATACGCAGTATTTT
cdr3_aa: CASSSGLDTDTQYF

clone_size: NA
v_call: TRBV11-2
d_call: TRBD2
j_call: TRBJ2-5
cdr3_nt: TGTGCCAGCAGCTTAGAATTAGCGGGAGGGCAAGAGACCCAGTACTTC
cdr3_aa: CASSLELAGGQETQYF

clone_size: NA
v_call: TRBV29-1
d_call: NA
j_call: TRBJ1-1
cdr3_nt: TGCAGCGTTGATCCGGGGGTCCTCGAGGCTCGGGGGACTGAAGCTTTCTTT
cdr3_aa: CSVDPGVLEARGTEAFF

clone_size: NA
v_call: TRBV6-6
d_call: NA
j_call: TRBJ2-1
cdr3_nt: TGTGCCAGCAGCTCAATCAAGCGGGCCGTGGATGAGCAGTTCTTC
cdr3_aa: CASSSIKRAVDEQFF

clone_size: NA
v_call: TRBV7-9
d_call: TRBD2
j_call: TRBJ2-5
cdr3_nt: TGTGCCAGCCCGGGACTAGCGGAAGAGACCCAGTACTTC
cdr3_aa: CASPGLAEETQYF

clone_size: NA
v_call: TRBV27
d_call: TRBD2
j_call: TRBJ2-1
cdr3_nt: TGTGCCAGCAGTTTGGGAGGGGGACTAGCGGGATCTGAGCAGTTCTTC
cdr3_aa: CASSLGGGLAGSEQFF

clone_size: NA
v_call: TRBV9
d_call: TRBD2
j_call: TRBJ2-5
cdr3_nt: TGTGCCAGCAGCGTAGACGGCGGGAGTGGAGAGACCCAGTACTTC
cdr3_aa: CASSVDGGSGETQYF

clone_size: NA
v_call: TRBV5-5
d_call: TRBD1
j_call: TRBJ2-3
cdr3_nt: TGTGCCAGCAGCTGGGGGACAGGGTCCGATACGCAGTATTTT
cdr3_aa: CASSWGTGSDTQYF

clone_size: NA
v_call: TRBV7-2
d_call: NA
j_call: TRBJ2-1
cdr3_nt: TGTGCCACCCGCACATACAATGAGCAGTTCTTC
cdr3_aa: CATRTYNEQFF

clone_size: NA
v_call: TRBV27
d_call: NA
j_call: TRBJ2-7
cdr3_nt: TGTGCCAGCAGTTTAGGTCACCCCTACGAGCAGTACTTC
cdr3_aa: CASSLGHPYEQYF

clone_size: NA
v_call: TRBV10-3
d_call: NA
j_call: TRBJ2-7
cdr3_nt: TGTGCCATCAGTGATGGGTCGGAGGGGGCTAGCCCGTACGAGCAGTACTTC
cdr3_aa: CAISDGSEGASPYEQYF

clone_size: NA
v_call: TRBV19
d_call: NA
j_call: TRBJ2-7
cdr3_nt: TGTGCCAGTAGCATGACAGGCACGTCCTACGAGCAGTACTTC
cdr3_aa: CASSMTGTSYEQYF

clone_size: NA
v_call: TRBV4-3
d_call: NA
j_call: TRBJ2-1
cdr3_nt: TGCGCCAGCAGCCAAGATCGTCTAGCGCCCTACAATGAGCAGTTCTTC
cdr3_aa: CASSQDRLAPYNEQFF

clone_size: NA
v_call: TRBV11-1
d_call: NA
j_call: TRBJ1-1
cdr3_nt: TGTGCCAGCAGCCACCGCGGGGCGATGAACACTGAAGCTTTCTTT
cdr3_aa: CASSHRGAMNTEAFF

clone_size: NA
v_call: TRBV10-1
d_call: TRBD2
j_call: TRBJ2-5
cdr3_nt: TGCGCCAGCAGTGAGGGACTAGCGGGAGTCAACCAAGAGACCCAGTACTTC
cdr3_aa: CASSEGLAGVNQETQYF

clone_size: once
v_call: TRBV2
d_call: TRBD2
j_call: TRBJ2-7
cdr3_nt: TGTGCCAGCAGAGAGACTGGTGGGCTAGCGGGAGGCGAGCAGTACTTC
cdr3_aa: CASRETGGLAGGEQYF

clone_size: NA
v_call: TRBV27
d_call: NA
j_call: TRBJ1-2
cdr3_nt: TGTGCCAGCAGTTTAGGGTTGGGTGGAGGGCCAGGCTATGGCTACACCTTC
cdr3_aa: CASSLGLGGGPGYGYTF

clone_size: NA
v_call: TRBV9
d_call: TRBD1
j_call: TRBJ1-4
cdr3_nt: TGTGCCAGCAGCCGGACAGGAGATGAAAAACTGTTTTTT
cdr3_aa: CASSRTGDEKLFF

clone_size: NA
v_call: TRBV27
d_call: NA
j_call: TRBJ2-1
cdr3_nt: TGTGCCAGCACAACAGGGAGAGCAAATGAGCAGTTCTTC
cdr3_aa: CASTTGRANEQFF

clone_size: NA
v_call: TRBV7-3
d_call: NA
j_call: TRBJ1-1
cdr3_nt: TGTGCCAGCAGCTTAGGTCCTGGCTCTGAAGCTTTCTTT
cdr3_aa: CASSLGPGSEAFF

clone_size: NA
v_call: TRBV5-4
d_call: TRBD1
j_call: TRBJ1-1
cdr3_nt: TGTGCCAGCAGCGGAATAACAGGGGAGGGCACTGAAGCTTTCTTT
cdr3_aa: CASSGITGEGTEAFF

clone_size: NA
v_call: TRBV25-1
d_call: NA
j_call: TRBJ1-4
cdr3_nt: TGTGCCAGCAGTGGTAACAGGGACTCTAATGAAAAACTGTTTTTT
cdr3_aa: CASSGNRDSNEKLFF

clone_size: NA
v_call: TRBV9
d_call: NA
j_call: TRBJ2-5
cdr3_nt: TGTGCCAGCAGCGTAAGGGAGGACCGCCAAGAGACCCAGTACTTC
cdr3_aa: CASSVREDRQETQYF

clone_size: NA
v_call: TRBV2
d_call: NA
j_call: TRBJ2-7
cdr3_nt: TGTGCCAGCAGTTTCGTTGGGAGCCACTACGAGCAGTACTTC
cdr3_aa: CASSFVGSHYEQYF

clone_size: NA
v_call: TRBV10-3
d_call: NA
j_call: TRBJ1-1
cdr3_nt: TGTGCCATCAGTGAGTCCCCTAGGGACATGAACACTGAAGCTTTCTTT
cdr3_aa: CAISESPRDMNTEAFF

clone_size: NA
v_call: TRBV9
d_call: NA
j_call: TRBJ1-2
cdr3_nt: TGTGCCAGCAGCGTAAAGATCCAGGGCGACTATGGCTACACCTTC
cdr3_aa: CASSVKIQGDYGYTF

clone_size: NA
v_call: TRBV4-1
d_call: TRBD1
j_call: TRBJ1-5
cdr3_nt: TGCGCCAGCAGCCAAGAGGGATCAGGGGGCTATCAGCCCCAGCATTTT
cdr3_aa: CASSQEGSGGYQPQHF

clone_size: NA
v_call: TRBV5-1
d_call: TRBD2
j_call: TRBJ2-1
cdr3_nt: TGCGCCAGCAGCGGGGGACTAGCGGAAAACAATGAGCAGTTCTTC
cdr3_aa: CASSGGLAENNEQFF

clone_size: NA
v_call: TRBV11-2
d_call: NA
j_call: TRBJ2-7
cdr3_nt: TGTGCCAGCAGCTTAACCGGGCCCGCTTACGAGCAGTACTTC
cdr3_aa: CASSLTGPAYEQYF

clone_size: NA
v_call: TRBV27
d_call: TRBD1
j_call: TRBJ2-1
cdr3_nt: TGTGCCAGCAGTACAGGGGGCTACAATGAGCAGTTCTTC
cdr3_aa: CASSTGGYNEQFF

clone_size: NA
v_call: TRBV5-1
d_call: NA
j_call: TRBJ2-7
cdr3_nt: TGCGCCAGCAGCCCCGATACGATGAGCTCCTACGAGCAGTACTTC
cdr3_aa: CASSPDTMSSYEQYF

clone_size: NA
v_call: TRBV19
d_call: NA
j_call: TRBJ2-2
cdr3_nt: TGTGCCAGTAGTATGACTTCTTCGGTCGGGGAGCTGTTTTTT
cdr3_aa: CASSMTSSVGELFF

clone_size: NA
v_call: TRBV11-2
d_call: TRBD1
j_call: TRBJ1-4
cdr3_nt: TGTGCCAGCAGCTTAGGGACAGGCTCTCTTAATGAAAAACTGTTTTTT
cdr3_aa: CASSLGTGSLNEKLFF

clone_size: NA
v_call: TRBV7-6
d_call: TRBD2
j_call: TRBJ2-1
cdr3_nt: TGTGCCAGCAGCTCGGTAGCGGGGGAGCAGTTCTTC
cdr3_aa: CASSSVAGEQFF

clone_size: NA
v_call: TRBV9
d_call: TRBD2
j_call: TRBJ2-7
cdr3_nt: TGTGCCAGCAGCTCGGGGGGACCCTCATACGAGCAGTACTTC
cdr3_aa: CASSSGGPSYEQYF

clone_size: once
v_call: TRBV9
d_call: NA
j_call: TRBJ2-7
cdr3_nt: TGTGCCAGCAGCGTAGTCGCTGGGGCCCCCTACGAGCAGTACTTC
cdr3_aa: CASSVVAGAPYEQYF

clone_size: NA
v_call: TRBV10-3
d_call: NA
j_call: TRBJ2-1
cdr3_nt: TGTGCCATCAGTGCCCCCCAGACTGGCTGGGCCAACAATGAGCAGTTCTTC
cdr3_aa: CAISAPQTGWANNEQFF

clone_size: NA
v_call: TRBV19
d_call: TRBD1
j_call: TRBJ1-1
cdr3_nt: TGTGCCAGTAGTAGATGGACAGGCACCATGAACACTGAAGCTTTCTTT
cdr3_aa: CASSRWTGTMNTEAFF

clone_size: NA
v_call: TRBV15
d_call: NA
j_call: TRBJ1-1
cdr3_nt: TGTGCCACCAGCAGAGAAGGAGGTGTGTTGGCTTTCTTT
cdr3_aa: CATSREGGVLAFF

clone_size: NA
v_call: TRBV7-2
d_call: NA
j_call: TRBJ1-5
cdr3_nt: TGTGCCAGCAGCTTAGGGTCGAGGGTTCAGCCCCAGCATTTT
cdr3_aa: CASSLGSRVQPQHF

clone_size: NA
v_call: TRBV10-3
d_call: TRBD1
j_call: TRBJ1-1
cdr3_nt: TGTGCCATCAGTGAACAGGGGTGGATGACTGAAGCTTTCTTT
cdr3_aa: CAISEQGWMTEAFF

clone_size: NA
v_call: TRBV10-3
d_call: TRBD2
j_call: TRBJ2-1
cdr3_nt: TGTGCCACTGCTCTGGGGGGGACGGAGCAGTTCTTC
cdr3_aa: CATALGGTEQFF

clone_size: NA
v_call: TRBV4-1
d_call: NA
j_call: TRBJ1-5
cdr3_nt: TGCGCCAGCAGCCAAACAGGGCAGCCCCAGCATTTT
cdr3_aa: CASSQTGQPQHF

clone_size: NA
v_call: TRBV4-3
d_call: TRBD2
j_call: TRBJ2-5
cdr3_nt: TGCGCCAGCAGCCAAAAACCGACCGGGACTACCCCTCAAGAGCAGTACTTC
cdr3_aa: CASSQKPTGTTPQEQYF

clone_size: NA
v_call: TRBV19
d_call: NA
j_call: TRBJ2-1
cdr3_nt: TGTGCCAGTAGTAGGGCGGGGTACAATGAGCAGTTCTTC
cdr3_aa: CASSRAGYNEQFF